Only a few counts were recorded for the clone carrying this T cell receptor (beta chain). What it binds is not known. The sample originates from a study of beta chain features in type 1 diabetes. Overall study findings and caveats: Cells that show high TCR expression could be over-represented by cDNA sequencing. At VDJ recombination sites, type 1 diabetes patients had fewer insertions and more deleted nucleotides.

The germline gives CDR1 ENHRY, CDR2 SYGVKD. V was clipped by 3 bases and J by 5 bases, with 13 bases between them. CDR3 length equals 14 residues. Expressed TCRB transcripts were sequenced, since all the RNA that had been isolated was reverse transcribed. Profiling relied on immunoSEQ multiplex PCR, and the TCRdb table lists in-frame clones only, not all of them. The profile shows 130,000 to 150,000 clones, around 50% of them singletons. Sample: Tregs from blood. The chain uses TRBV10-3 and TRBJ1-1, with D tentatively TRBD1 (5 bases). The receptor's source is a young man in good health. The chain's CDR3 is CAISEEQAWTEAFF. The CDR3 coding sequence is TGTGCCATCAGTGAAGAACAGGCTTGGACTGAAGCTTTCTTT.